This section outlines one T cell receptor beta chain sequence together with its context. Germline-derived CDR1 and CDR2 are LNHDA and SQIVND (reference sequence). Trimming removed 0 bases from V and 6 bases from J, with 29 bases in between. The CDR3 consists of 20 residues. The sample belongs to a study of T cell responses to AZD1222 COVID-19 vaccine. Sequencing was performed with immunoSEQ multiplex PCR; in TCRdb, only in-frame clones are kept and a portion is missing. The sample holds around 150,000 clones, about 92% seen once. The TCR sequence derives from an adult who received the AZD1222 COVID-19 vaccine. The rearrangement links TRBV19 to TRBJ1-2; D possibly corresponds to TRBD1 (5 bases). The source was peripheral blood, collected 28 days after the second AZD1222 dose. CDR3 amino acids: CASSIDPGAGSVLSRHGYTF. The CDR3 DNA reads TGTGCCAGTAGTATAGATCCCGGGGCGGGGTCTGTCCTGTCCCGTCATGGCTACACCTTC. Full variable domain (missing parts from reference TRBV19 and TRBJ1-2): DGGITQSPKYLFRKEGQNVTLSCEQNLNHDAMYWYRQDPGQGLRLIYYSQIVNDFQKGDIAEGYSVSREKKESFPLTVTSAQKNPTAFYLCASSIDPGAGSVLSRHGYTFGSGTRLTVV.